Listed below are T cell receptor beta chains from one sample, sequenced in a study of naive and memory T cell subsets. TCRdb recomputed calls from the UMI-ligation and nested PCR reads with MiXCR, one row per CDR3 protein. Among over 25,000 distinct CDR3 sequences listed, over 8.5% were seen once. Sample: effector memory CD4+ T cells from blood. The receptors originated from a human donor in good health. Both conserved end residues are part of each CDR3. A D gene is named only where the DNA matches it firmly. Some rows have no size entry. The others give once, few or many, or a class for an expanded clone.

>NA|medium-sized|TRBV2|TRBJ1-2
TGTGCCAGCAAGTCCGGACAGAACTATGGCTACACCTTC
CASKSGQNYGYTF
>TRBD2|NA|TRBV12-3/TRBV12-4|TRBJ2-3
TGTGCCAGCAGCATTAGCGGGAGACGCACAGATACGCAGTATTTT
CASSISGRRTDTQYF
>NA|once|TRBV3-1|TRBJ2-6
TGTGCCAGCAGCCAAATGCGGGCAGGGGGGCCGCCGAGCTCTGGGGCCAACGTCCTGACTTTC
CASSQMRAGGPPSSGANVLTF
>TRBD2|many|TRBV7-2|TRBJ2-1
TGTGCCAGCAGTTACGGACTAGCGGGAAGTAAGTTGGATGAGCAGTTCTTC
CASSYGLAGSKLDEQFF
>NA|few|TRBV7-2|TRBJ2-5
TGTGCCAGCAGCGGCGCCCTGGGGGGCCAAGAGACCCAGTACTTC
CASSGALGGQETQYF
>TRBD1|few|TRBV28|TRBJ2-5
TGTGCCAGCAGTTTAGGGTCCAGGGGGACACAAGAGACCCAGTACTTC
CASSLGSRGTQETQYF
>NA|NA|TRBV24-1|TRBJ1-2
TGTGCCACCAGTGAGAGGACGCCACCCTATGGCTACACCTTC
CATSERTPPYGYTF
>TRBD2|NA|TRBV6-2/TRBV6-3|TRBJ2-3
TGTGCCAGCAGTACGCGGACTAGCGGTGCTGTCGATACGCAGTATTTT
CASSTRTSGAVDTQYF
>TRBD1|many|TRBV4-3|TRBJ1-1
TGCGCCAGCAGCCAAGTGGACAGGCGGAACACTGAAGCTTTCTTT
CASSQVDRRNTEAFF
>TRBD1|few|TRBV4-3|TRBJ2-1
TGCGCCAGCAGCCAAGATCTGAACAGGGGGAATAATGAGCAGTTCTTC
CASSQDLNRGNNEQFF
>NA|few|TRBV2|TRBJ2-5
TGTGCCAGCAATAGCCTAACTGGGACCCAGTACTTC
CASNSLTGTQYF
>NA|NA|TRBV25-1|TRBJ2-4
TGTGCCAGCAGTGTTGGAGGAGCCAAAAACATTCAGTACTTC
CASSVGGAKNIQYF
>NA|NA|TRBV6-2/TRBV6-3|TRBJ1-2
TGTGCCAGCAGTCCGGCAGGCGTCGATGGCTACACCTTC
CASSPAGVDGYTF
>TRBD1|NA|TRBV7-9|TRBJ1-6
TGTGCCAGCAGCTCCTGGACAGGCACTCCATCACCCCTCCACTTT
CASSSWTGTPSPLHF
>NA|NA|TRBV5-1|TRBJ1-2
TGCGCCAGCAGCAAGGACTTCCAGGGGTTCTATGGCTACACCTTC
CASSKDFQGFYGYTF
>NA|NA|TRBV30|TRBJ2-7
TGTGCCTGGAGTCACCAGACCTACGAGCAGTACTTC
CAWSHQTYEQYF
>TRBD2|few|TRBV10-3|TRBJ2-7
TGTGCCATCAGTGAGTCTGCGGGGGGACCCTACGAGCAGTACTTC
CAISESAGGPYEQYF
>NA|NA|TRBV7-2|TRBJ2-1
TGTGCCAGCAGCATAAATGGGGGCCCCTACAATGAGCAGTTCTTC
CASSINGGPYNEQFF
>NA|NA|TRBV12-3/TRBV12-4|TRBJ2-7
TGTGCCAGCAGCACCCAGACTAGTTCCGAGCAGTACTTC
CASSTQTSSEQYF
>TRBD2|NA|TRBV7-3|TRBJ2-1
TGTGCCAGCAGCTTAGCGGGGGGAACGGGAAATGAGCAGTTCTTC
CASSLAGGTGNEQFF
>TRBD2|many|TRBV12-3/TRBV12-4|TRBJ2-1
TGTGCCAGCAGAAAGACTAGCGGGGGCATATACAATGAGCAGTTCTTC
CASRKTSGGIYNEQFF
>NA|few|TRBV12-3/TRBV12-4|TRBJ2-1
TGTGCCAGCAGTTCCCGGACTAACTACTACTACAATGAGCAGTTCTTC
CASSSRTNYYYNEQFF
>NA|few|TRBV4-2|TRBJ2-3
TGTGCCAGCAGCCAAACCGTCTCCCACACAGATACGCAGTATTTT
CASSQTVSHTDTQYF
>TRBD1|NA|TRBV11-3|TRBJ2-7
TGTGCCAGCAGCTTAGCCCACGCGACAGGGATCGAGCAGTACTTC
CASSLAHATGIEQYF
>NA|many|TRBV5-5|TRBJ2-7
TGTGCCAGCAGCTTAGGGACGGGGGCCGGGACCTACGAGCAGTACTTC
CASSLGTGAGTYEQYF
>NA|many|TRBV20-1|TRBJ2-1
TGCAGTGCTAGAGATTGGGGCGGGCCAAATGAGCAGTTCTTC
CSARDWGGPNEQFF
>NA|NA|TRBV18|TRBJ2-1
TGTGCCAGCTCACCCGACCAGTACAATGAGCAGTTCTTC
CASSPDQYNEQFF
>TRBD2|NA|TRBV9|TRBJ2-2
TGTGCCAGCAGCGCAAGGGGACTAGCGGACACCGGGGAGCTGTTTTTT
CASSARGLADTGELFF
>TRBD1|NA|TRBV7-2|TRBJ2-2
TGTGCCAGCAGGGCCGGGACAGGGCTTTCCGGGGAGCTGTTTTTT
CASRAGTGLSGELFF
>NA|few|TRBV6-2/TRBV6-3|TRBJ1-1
TGTGCCAGCTTATCAGGGGTTACTGAAGCTTTCTTT
CASLSGVTEAFF
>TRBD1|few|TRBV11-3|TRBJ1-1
TGTGCCAGCAGCCCAGGCGGGACAGAGAACACTGAAGCTTTCTTT
CASSPGGTENTEAFF
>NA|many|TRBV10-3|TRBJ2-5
TGTGCCATCAGTGTCGGGGCACAAGAGACCCAGTACTTC
CAISVGAQETQYF
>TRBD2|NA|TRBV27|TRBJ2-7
TGTGCCAGCAGTCTTCGAGCGGGAGATATTTACGAGCAGTACTTC
CASSLRAGDIYEQYF
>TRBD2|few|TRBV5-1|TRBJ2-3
TGCGCCAGCAGCTTGGACAGCGGGGGGGCAACAGATACGCAGTATTTT
CASSLDSGGATDTQYF
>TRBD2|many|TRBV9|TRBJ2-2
TGTGCCAGCAGCACGGGAGCCGCGGGGGCCGGGGAGCTGTTTTTT
CASSTGAAGAGELFF
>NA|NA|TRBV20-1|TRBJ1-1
TGCTCATGCCAGGTGAACACTGAAGCTTTCTTT
CSCQVNTEAFF
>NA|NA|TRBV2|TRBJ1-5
TGTGCCAGCAGGGACAGCCATTTCAATCAGCCCCAGCATTTT
CASRDSHFNQPQHF
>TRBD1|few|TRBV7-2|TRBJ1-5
TGTGCCAGCAGCGCGAAGGGGGCAAACAATCAGCCCCAGCATTTT
CASSAKGANNQPQHF
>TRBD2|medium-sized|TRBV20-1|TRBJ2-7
TGCAGTGCTCGGACTAGCGGTAGAGGTTACTACGAGCAGTACTTC
CSARTSGRGYYEQYF
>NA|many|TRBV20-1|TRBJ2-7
TGCAGTGCTCCCCGGGACGGGGGATCGGTGCAGTACTTC
CSAPRDGGSVQYF
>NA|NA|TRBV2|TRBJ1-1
TGTGCCAGCAGTGAACAGGTGAACACTGAAGCTTTCTTT
CASSEQVNTEAFF
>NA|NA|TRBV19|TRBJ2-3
TGTGCCAGTAGTTCAGAAGGGACGGTACGCAATACGCAGTATTTT
CASSSEGTVRNTQYF
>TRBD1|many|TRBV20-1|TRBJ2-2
TGCAGTGCTACTGACAGGGGTGAAAACACCGGGGAGCTGTTTTTT
CSATDRGENTGELFF
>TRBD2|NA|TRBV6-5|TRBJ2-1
TGTGCCAGCAGAAAAAAAACGATGGGGGGGTGCTCCTACAATGAGCAGTTCTTC
CASRKKTMGGCSYNEQFF
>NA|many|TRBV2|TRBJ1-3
TGTGCCAGCAGAAGCCTCCGCACGACCATATATTTT
CASRSLRTTIYF
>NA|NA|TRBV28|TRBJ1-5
TGTGCCAGCAGTTTCTCTGGGCAGCCCCAGCATTTT
CASSFSGQPQHF
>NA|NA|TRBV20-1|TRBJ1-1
TGCAGTGCTAGAGATGGGGCGGACAGTTCCACTGAAGCTTTCTTT
CSARDGADSSTEAFF
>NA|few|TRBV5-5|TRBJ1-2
TGTGCCAGCAGCTTGGACTTGAGGAGACACACCTTC
CASSLDLRRHTF
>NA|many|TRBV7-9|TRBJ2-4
TGTGCCAGCAGCGCCGGGACCTCAGGGAACATTCAGTACTTC
CASSAGTSGNIQYF
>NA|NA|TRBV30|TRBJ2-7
TGTGCCTGGAGTGTGGCCAGCGGCAAATACGAGCAGTACTTC
CAWSVASGKYEQYF
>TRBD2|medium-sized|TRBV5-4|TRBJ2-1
TGTGCCAGCAGCCCCTTAGCGGGAGGCTCGTCATACGAGCAGTTCTTC
CASSPLAGGSSYEQFF
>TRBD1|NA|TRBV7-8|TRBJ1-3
TGTGCCAGCATATGGGACAGTACCTCTGGAAACACCATATATTTT
CASIWDSTSGNTIYF
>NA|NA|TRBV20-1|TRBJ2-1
TGCAGTGCTAGAGTGCCAGGGAATATTAGGAATGAGCAGTTCTTC
CSARVPGNIRNEQFF